This is a list of T cell receptor beta chains from one sample in a study of blood T cell repertoires in COVID-19. Method: immunoSEQ multiplex PCR; TCRdb's copy keeps in-frame clones and lacks some. The sample lists roughly 250,000 clones, 86% seen once, with about 2.1% in the top ten. The sample taken for sequencing was PBMCs or T cells enriched from blood (not recorded which). These receptors were obtained from a woman aged 50 to 65 who had recovered from COVID-19. Each CDR3 is given with its conserved first and last residue. Each record gives: clone size, J gene, CDR3 length, D gene, V gene, CDR3 protein, CDR3 DNA. D genes are given only for firm matches. Clone size, where shown, is once, few, many, or a class for clones that have expanded.

size: -
J: TRBJ1-1
length: 18
D: -
V: TRBV15
CDR3: CATSRDSFRAGDNTEAFF
DNA: TGTGCCACCAGCAGAGATTCTTTTAGGGCAGGGGATAACACTGAAGCTTTCTTT

size: -
J: TRBJ1-2
length: 14
D: -
V: TRBV7-2
CDR3: CASRGGQPNYGYTF
DNA: TGTGCCAGCAGGGGTGGACAGCCTAACTATGGCTACACCTTC

size: -
J: TRBJ2-1
length: 15
D: -
V: TRBV3-1/TRBV3-2
CDR3: CASSYRETAYNEQFF
DNA: TGTGCCAGCAGCTACAGAGAGACAGCCTACAATGAGCAGTTCTTC

size: -
J: TRBJ1-1
length: 12
D: TRBD1
V: TRBV7-9
CDR3: CASRDSNTEAFF
DNA: TGTGCCAGCCGGGACAGTAACACTGAAGCTTTCTTT

size: -
J: TRBJ2-1
length: 18
D: -
V: TRBV5-8
CDR3: CASGHNLGASESYNEQFF
DNA: TGTGCCAGCGGACACAACCTCGGGGCTAGCGAGAGTTACAATGAGCAGTTCTTC

size: -
J: TRBJ2-2
length: 13
D: -
V: TRBV12-3/TRBV12-4
CDR3: CASRGRTTGELFF
DNA: TGTGCCAGCAGAGGACGGACTACCGGGGAGCTGTTTTTT

size: -
J: TRBJ2-7
length: 12
D: -
V: TRBV2
CDR3: CASRTGTYEQYF
DNA: TGTGCCAGCCGGACGGGGACCTACGAGCAGTACTTC

size: -
J: TRBJ1-1
length: 14
D: TRBD1
V: TRBV19
CDR3: CASSIGTGATEAFF
DNA: TGTGCCAGTAGTATAGGGACAGGGGCGACTGAAGCTTTCTTT

size: -
J: TRBJ1-4
length: 14
D: TRBD1
V: TRBV7-6
CDR3: CASSAQNRGEKLFF
DNA: TGTGCCAGCAGCGCCCAAAACAGGGGAGAAAAACTGTTTTTT

size: few
J: TRBJ2-7
length: 16
D: -
V: TRBV29-1
CDR3: CSVETQGFLGSYEQYF
DNA: TGCAGCGTTGAAACGCAGGGGTTTTTGGGGTCCTACGAGCAGTACTTC

size: -
J: TRBJ1-2
length: 14
D: -
V: TRBV7-9
CDR3: CASSLRSQRYGYTF
DNA: TGTGCCAGCAGCTTAAGGTCACAGAGATATGGCTACACCTTC

size: -
J: TRBJ2-7
length: 15
D: -
V: TRBV5-1
CDR3: CASSWTDGAGREQYF
DNA: TGCGCCAGCAGCTGGACAGACGGGGCCGGGAGGGAGCAGTACTTC

size: -
J: TRBJ1-1
length: 15
D: TRBD1
V: TRBV27
CDR3: CASSLYGTVNTEAFF
DNA: TGTGCCAGCAGTTTATACGGGACAGTGAACACTGAAGCTTTCTTT

size: -
J: TRBJ2-3
length: 15
D: TRBD2
V: TRBV6-5
CDR3: CASSRTSVVTDTQYF
DNA: TGTGCCAGCAGCCGAACTAGCGTCGTCACAGATACGCAGTATTTT

size: once
J: TRBJ1-5
length: 14
D: -
V: TRBV2
CDR3: CASKWGRENQPQHF
DNA: TGTGCCAGCAAGTGGGGACGGGAGAATCAGCCCCAGCATTTT

size: -
J: TRBJ1-6
length: 13
D: -
V: TRBV12-3/TRBV12-4
CDR3: CASSFNSNSPLHF
DNA: TGTGCCAGCAGTTTTAACTCCAATTCACCCCTCCACTTT

size: -
J: TRBJ1-2
length: 15
D: -
V: TRBV30
CDR3: CAWSVRTVTNYGYTF
DNA: TGTGCCTGGAGTGTACGGACAGTTACTAACTATGGCTACACCTTC

size: -
J: TRBJ2-7
length: 14
D: -
V: TRBV4-1
CDR3: CASSQETAGDEQYF
DNA: TGCGCCAGCAGCCAAGAGACAGCTGGGGACGAGCAGTACTTC

size: -
J: TRBJ2-7
length: 12
D: -
V: TRBV6-5
CDR3: CVTGTNNYEQYF
DNA: TGTGTTACAGGCACGAACAACTACGAGCAGTACTTC

size: -
J: TRBJ1-5
length: 15
D: TRBD1
V: TRBV7-2
CDR3: CASSLGGQRNQPQHF
DNA: TGTGCCAGCAGCTTAGGGGGACAGAGAAATCAGCCCCAGCATTTT

size: -
J: TRBJ1-2
length: 11
D: TRBD1
V: TRBV14
CDR3: CASSPGGGYTF
DNA: TGTGCCAGCAGCCCAGGGGGAGGCTACACCTTC

size: -
J: TRBJ1-2
length: 13
D: TRBD1
V: TRBV5-1
CDR3: CASTDRTGGLYTF
DNA: TGCGCCAGCACCGACCGGACAGGGGGCCTCTACACCTTC

size: -
J: TRBJ1-1
length: 13
D: -
V: TRBV7-3
CDR3: CASSLMRNTEAFF
DNA: TGTGCCAGCAGCTTAATGAGGAACACTGAAGCTTTCTTT

size: -
J: TRBJ1-3
length: 14
D: -
V: TRBV11-2
CDR3: CASSLAGDGNTIYF
DNA: TGTGCCAGCAGCTTAGCAGGGGACGGAAACACCATATATTTT

size: -
J: TRBJ2-7
length: 15
D: TRBD2
V: TRBV7-2
CDR3: CASSLGGSGSGEQYF
DNA: TGTGCCAGCAGCCTGGGGGGTAGCGGGAGTGGGGAGCAGTACTTC

size: -
J: TRBJ2-7
length: 13
D: TRBD1
V: TRBV28
CDR3: CASTRDRGSEQYF
DNA: TGTGCCAGCACCAGGGACAGGGGGTCCGAGCAGTACTTC

size: -
J: TRBJ1-1
length: 11
D: -
V: TRBV25-1
CDR3: CASSGGLEAFF
DNA: TGTGCCAGCAGTGGGGGACTAGAAGCTTTCTTT

size: -
J: TRBJ1-5
length: 19
D: TRBD1
V: TRBV18
CDR3: CASSPRPGTGQYSNQPQHF
DNA: TGTGCCAGCTCACCACGCCCCGGGACAGGTCAATATAGCAATCAGCCCCAGCATTTT

size: -
J: TRBJ1-1
length: 18
D: TRBD1
V: TRBV30
CDR3: CAWRNKRQGLRLNTEAFF
DNA: TGTGCCTGGAGGAATAAAAGACAGGGATTACGACTGAACACTGAAGCTTTCTTT

size: few
J: TRBJ2-7
length: 14
D: TRBD2
V: TRBV7-8
CDR3: CASSRTSWGYEQYF
DNA: TGTGCCAGCAGCCGGACTAGCTGGGGATACGAGCAGTACTTC

size: -
J: TRBJ2-7
length: 16
D: TRBD2
V: TRBV29-1
CDR3: CSVLNWTSGGYYEQYF
DNA: TGCAGCGTCTTAAACTGGACTAGCGGGGGATACTACGAGCAGTACTTC

size: -
J: TRBJ2-7
length: 13
D: -
V: TRBV2
CDR3: CASIPGVSFEQYF
DNA: TGTGCCAGCATTCCCGGGGTCAGCTTCGAGCAGTACTTC

size: -
J: TRBJ1-6
length: 15
D: TRBD1
V: TRBV6-4
CDR3: CASSELGGLNSPLHF
DNA: TGTGCCAGCAGTGAATTAGGGGGCTTAAATTCACCCCTCCACTTT

size: -
J: TRBJ1-5
length: 14
D: -
V: TRBV20-1
CDR3: CSASRGAHDQPQHF
DNA: TGCAGTGCTAGTCGGGGGGCCCACGATCAGCCCCAGCATTTT

size: -
J: TRBJ2-7
length: 16
D: TRBD1
V: TRBV27
CDR3: CASSVQGRPFSYEQYF
DNA: TGTGCCAGCAGTGTACAGGGGCGCCCATTCTCCTACGAGCAGTACTTC

size: -
J: TRBJ1-1
length: 15
D: -
V: TRBV7-2
CDR3: CASSLSSGMNTEAFF
DNA: TGTGCCAGCAGCTTATCGTCAGGGATGAACACTGAAGCTTTCTTT

size: -
J: TRBJ1-6
length: 13
D: -
V: TRBV18
CDR3: CASSPRQNSPLHF
DNA: TGTGCCAGCTCACCACGACAGAATTCACCCCTCCACTTT